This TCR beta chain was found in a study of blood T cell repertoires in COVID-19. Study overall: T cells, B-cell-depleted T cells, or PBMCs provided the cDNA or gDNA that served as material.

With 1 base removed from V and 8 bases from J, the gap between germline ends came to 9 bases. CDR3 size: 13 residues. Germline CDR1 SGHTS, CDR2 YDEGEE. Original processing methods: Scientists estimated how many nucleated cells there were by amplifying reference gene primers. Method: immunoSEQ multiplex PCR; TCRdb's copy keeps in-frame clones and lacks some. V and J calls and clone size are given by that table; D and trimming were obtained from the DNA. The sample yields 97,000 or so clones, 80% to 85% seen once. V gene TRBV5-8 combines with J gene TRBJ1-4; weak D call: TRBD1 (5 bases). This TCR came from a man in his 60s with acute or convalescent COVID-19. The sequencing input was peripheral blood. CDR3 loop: CASSLMRGEKLFF. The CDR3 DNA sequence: TGTGCCAGCAGCTTGATGCGGGGGGAAAAACTGTTTTTT.